This record concerns one T cell receptor beta chain sequence. What it recognizes is unknown. This CDR3 region has 11 residues. V was pared by 6 bases and J by 4 bases, with 7 bases between. Looked up from germline, CDR1 is SQVTM and CDR2 is ANQGSEA. The data were obtained in a study of CD8+ T cells in alopecia areata. Points from the study as a whole: With one nonresponder, baseline CD8+ expansion's link to response remains uncertain. While tofacitinib was given, many expanded lesional clones persisted in scalp and blood. Both scalp clonality and the expanded CD8+ clones among the top 100 showed a significant decrease with tofacitinib.

The treatment was: oral pan-JAK inhibitor, 5-10 mg twice daily. Sequencing templates came from extracted RNA that was reverse transcribed into cDNA. Method: immunoSEQ multiplex PCR; TCRdb's copy keeps in-frame clones and lacks some. The sample records 65,000 to 75,000 clones, around 29% being singletons. This receptor was obtained from a human donor with alopecia areata. Sequenced material: CD8+ T cells sorted from blood, taken at week 4, from a patient treated with tofacitinib. The chain carries TRBV29-1 and TRBJ2-1; D is uncertain. DNA for the CDR3: TGCAGCGTAATAGTATACAATGAGCAGTTCTTC. It yields the protein CSVIVYNEQFF.